This T cell receptor (beta chain) stems from a study of blood T cells in healthy people across ages. Study at large: Capture by template switching was about one barcoded beta molecule per two T cells.

Using a J-beta primer mix together with a sample-barcoded 5' primer, a second PCR was run for about 7 to 12 cycles. TCRdb passed the 5' RACE reads through MiXCR, listing each CDR3 protein once. The sample lists around 1,800,000 distinct CDR3 sequences; about two fifths were seen once. Whole-study results and caveats: TCR beta diversity was tightly associated with the proportion of naive T cells. Naive and antigen-experienced cells could not be conclusively compared, given unsorted PBMCs. Per million T cells, TCR beta diversity dropped about linearly as age rose.

A remark on this clonotype: Its antigen is not known.

CDR1 is SGHAT, CDR2 FQNNGV, per germline. The length of the CDR3 is 14 residues. The receptor comes from a human donor in good health. Sequenced sample: blood. V gene TRBV11-2 combines with J gene TRBJ2-7; possible D gene TRBD2, 5 bases. The DNA end is a closer match to TRBJ2-5, so the J assignment may be wrong. CDR3 amino acids: CASSFQAASETQYF. The CDR3 DNA reads as TGTGCCAGCAGCTTTCAAGCGGCGAGCGAGACCCAGTACTTC.